The text below deals with one T cell receptor beta chain. Its specificity is not known. PCR primers comprised 60 Vbeta and 13 Jbeta primers. Repertoires were generated with immunoSEQ multiplex PCR, while TCRdb's copy carries only in-frame clones and drops some. The repertoire consists of about 180,000 clones, with about 84% occurring once and the leading ten covering under 5%. This specimen comes from a study of cytomegalovirus exposure and HLA in healthy donors. As for the study in general: Earlier sequencing of about 200 million T cells yielded around 120 million unique TCR beta sequences. Whole-study findings and limits: One variant, a missense change in DCLRE1C, was linked in a later analysis to TCR beta V- and J-gene trimming.

The donors were healthy bone marrow donors. V was pared by 4 bases and J by 6 bases, with 6 bases of the junction left unmatched. The V gene's germline CDR1 is MGHRA and CDR2 YSYEKL. This CDR3 comprises 15 residues. This chain uses TRBV4-1 with TRBJ2-2; 9 bases map to TRBD2. This sequence originates from a young man in good health and CMV-seronegative. The sequencing sample was made of PBMCs. The CDR3 here is CASSPSGAVPGELFF. The CDR3 nucleotides are TGCGCCAGCAGCCCTAGCGGGGCGGTCCCCGGGGAGCTGTTTTTT.